Following are 9 T cell receptor beta chains from one sample sequenced in a study of T cells in Graves' hyperthyroidism and ophthalmopathy. RNA transcripts gave rise to amplified TCR beta CDR3 regions. TCR CDR3 regions were first amplified by RT-PCR with HTBI primers. Each CDR3 protein gets one entry after TCRdb re-called the multiplex PCR reads with MiXCR. Among about 420,000 distinct CDR3 sequences listed, roughly 13% were seen once. Sequences were obtained from blood. These receptors originate from a woman younger than 35 with Graves' hyperthyroidism.

This clonotype has only a few counts. The chain links TRBV5-1 to TRBJ1-3; D not resolved. The CDR3 covers 14 residues. Trimming cost V 1 base and J 0 bases, with 5 bases left between them. Germline-derived CDR1 and CDR2 are SGHRS and YFSETQ. CDR3 sequence: CASSLRSSGNTIYF. CDR3 in DNA: TGCGCCAGCAGCTTGAGAAGCTCTGGAAACACCATATATTTT.

In its sample, this clonotype was seen many times. The V gene is TRBV2, the J gene TRBJ1-2, with D possibly being TRBD1 (5 bases). Trimming stripped 8 bases from V and 5 bases from J, with 18 bases between. The CDR3 loop spans 14 amino acids. Germline CDR1 reads SNHLY; CDR2 reads FYNNEI. The CDR3 region is CASCPGLGNYGYTF. In DNA, the CDR3 is TGTGCCAGCTGCCCGGGACTGGGGAATTATGGCTACACCTTC. Full variable domain (rest looked up from reference TRBV2 and TRBJ1-2): EPEVTQTPSHQVTQMGQEVILRCVPISNHLYFYWYRQILGQKVEFLVSFYNNEISEKSEIFDDQFSVERPDGSNFTLKIRSTKLEDSAMYFCASCPGLGNYGYTFGSGTRLTVV.

The chain employs TRBV4-3 and TRBJ1-2; D might be TRBD1 (5 bases). CDR1 is LGHNA and CDR2 is YSLEER in the germline V gene. Trimming pared 0 bases from V and 4 bases from J, leaving 12 bases between. This CDR3 has 15 residues. In DNA form, the CDR3 reads TGCGCCAGCAGCCAAGATCTGAGGGGACCCTATGGCTACACCTTC. This gives the protein CASSQDLRGPYGYTF.

The chain employs TRBV20-1 and TRBJ2-5; 9 bases line up with TRBD2. V gave up 0 bases and J gave up 5 bases; unmatched junction bases: 16. This CDR3 is built from 18 residues. The germline V gene encodes CDR1 DFQATT and CDR2 SNEGSKA (reference sequence). The CDR3 nucleotides are TGCAGTGCTAGAGATCTCTTGTTAGCGGGAGAAGGGTGGGAGACCCAGTACTTC. Amino acid sequence: CSARDLLLAGEGWETQYF.

The chain carries TRBV20-1 and TRBJ2-3; 10 bases map to TRBD2. The CDR3 has 17 residues. The germline V gene encodes CDR1 DFQATT and CDR2 SNEGSKA (reference sequence). V trimming: 5 bases; J trimming: 1 base; junction bases outside the gene matches: 12. The chain's CDR3 is CSAETRTSGARTDTQYF. The CDR3 DNA is TGCAGTGCTGAGACAAGGACTAGCGGCGCGCGCACAGATACGCAGTATTTT.

The sample holds a few counts of this clonotype. Here the CDR3 DNA reads TGTGCCAGCGCCCCGGGGACACATCAAGAGACCCAGTACTTC. Translated: CASAPGTHQETQYF. This chain connects TRBV28 to TRBJ2-5; D perhaps matches TRBD1 (6 bases). The CDR3 contains 14 residues. Germline V gene sequence: CDR1 MDHEN, CDR2 SYDVKM. V was cut by 8 bases and J by 2 bases, with 15 bases left in between.

In this sample, this clonotype turned up a few times. The chain uses TRBV4-2 and TRBJ1-5, with D possibly TRBD1 on 5 matching bases. CDR1 is LGHNA and CDR2 is YNFKEQ in the germline V gene. Trimming stripped 1 base from V and 7 bases from J, with 11 bases between. This CDR3 is built from 14 residues. This CDR3 reads CASSQVTVGQPQHF. The CDR3 nucleotides are TGTGCCAGCAGCCAAGTGACAGTTGGACAGCCCCAGCATTTT.

The chain is built from TRBV2 and TRBJ1-3; D might be TRBD1 (5 bases). V was shortened by 6 bases and J by 2 bases, with 14 bases between the two germline ends. The CDR3 extends over 15 amino acids. Germline CDR1 and CDR2: SNHLY and FYNNEI. CDR3 DNA sequence: TGTGCCAGCAGGATAGACAGAATTCCTGGAAACACCATATATTTT. It yields the protein CASRIDRIPGNTIYF. The whole variable domain, remainder taken from reference TRBV2 and TRBJ1-3, is EPEVTQTPSHQVTQMGQEVILRCVPISNHLYFYWYRQILGQKVEFLVSFYNNEISEKSEIFDDQFSVERPDGSNFTLKIRSTKLEDSAMYFCASRIDRIPGNTIYFGEGSWLTVV.

A remark on this clonotype: A read error may explain this, as a much larger clone is one base away. The chain couples TRBV18 to TRBJ2-7; TRBD1 aligns across 7 bases. The germline CDR1 and CDR2 sequences are KGHSH and LQKENI. This CDR3 spans 13 amino acids. V lost 8 bases to trimming and J lost 3 bases; unmatched junction nucleotides: 7. DNA of the CDR3: TGTGCCAGCCCCGGGACAGAGGACTACGAGCAGTACTTC. Translated: CASPGTEDYEQYF.